This T cell receptor beta chain came from a study of HIV-infected patients and healthy controls. Reverse transcription used around 500 ng RNA and constant-region primers for alpha and beta. Each of the alpha and beta chains got its own library through chain-specific third strand synthesis with indices. TCRdb redid the calling of the 5' RACE reads with MiXCR, one entry per CDR3 protein. The table has about 14,000 distinct CDR3 sequences, around 12% seen once; the top ten hold 35% to 45%. This CDR3 contains 13 residues. Germline trimming cut 6 bases from V and 5 bases from J; bases unmatched to any gene: 9. The germline gives CDR1 DFQATT, CDR2 SNEGSKA (reference sequence). Follow-up blood was drawn about 14 weeks, roughly three months, after antiretroviral therapy began. All unsorted peripheral T cells were captured because whole blood was used without fractionation. This clonotype has ten or more counts.

The sample in question was blood, obtained during antiretroviral therapy. The clonotype originates from an adult with HIV infection. The donor label of this sample is uncertain. This chain links TRBV20-1 with TRBJ2-5; 7 bases fit TRBD2. The CDR3 DNA is TGCAGTGCCGTGATGACCGGGAGGGAGACCCAGTACTTC. It encodes CSAVMTGRETQYF.